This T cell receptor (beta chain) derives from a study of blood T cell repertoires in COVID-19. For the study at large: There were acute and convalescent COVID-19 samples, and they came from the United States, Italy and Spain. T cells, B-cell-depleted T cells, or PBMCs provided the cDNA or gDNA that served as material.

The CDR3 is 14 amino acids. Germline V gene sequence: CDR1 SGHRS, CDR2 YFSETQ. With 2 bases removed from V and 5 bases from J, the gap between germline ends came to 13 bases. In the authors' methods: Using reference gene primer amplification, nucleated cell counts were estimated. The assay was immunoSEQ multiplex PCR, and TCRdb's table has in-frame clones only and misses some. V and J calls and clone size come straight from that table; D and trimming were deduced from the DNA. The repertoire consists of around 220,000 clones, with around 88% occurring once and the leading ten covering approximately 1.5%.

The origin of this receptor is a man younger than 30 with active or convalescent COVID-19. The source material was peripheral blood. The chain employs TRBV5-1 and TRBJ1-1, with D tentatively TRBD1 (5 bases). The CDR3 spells CASSLGPSGTEAFF. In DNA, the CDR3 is TGCGCCAGCAGCTTAGGTCCTTCAGGGACTGAAGCTTTCTTT. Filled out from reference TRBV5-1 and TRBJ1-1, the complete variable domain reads KAGVTQTPRYLIKTRGQQVTLSCSPISGHRSVSWYQQTPGQGLQFLFEYFSETQRNKGNFPGRFSGRQFSNSRSEMNVSTLELGDSALYLCASSLGPSGTEAFFGQGTRLTVV.